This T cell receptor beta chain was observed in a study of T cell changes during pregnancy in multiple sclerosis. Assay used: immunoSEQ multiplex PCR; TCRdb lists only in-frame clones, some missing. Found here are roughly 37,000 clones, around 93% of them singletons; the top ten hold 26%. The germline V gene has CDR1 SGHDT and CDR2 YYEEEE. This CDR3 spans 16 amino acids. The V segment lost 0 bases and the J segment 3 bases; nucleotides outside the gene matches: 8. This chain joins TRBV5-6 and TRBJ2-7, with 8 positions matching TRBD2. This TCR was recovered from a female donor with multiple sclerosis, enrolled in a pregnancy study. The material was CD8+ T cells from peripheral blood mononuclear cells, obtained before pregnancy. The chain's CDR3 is CASSLGTASGFYEQYF. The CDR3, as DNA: TGTGCCAGCAGCTTGGGTACGGCTAGCGGGTTCTACGAGCAGTACTTC.